This T cell receptor beta chain was identified during a study of T-cell memory formation after mild COVID-19 (dated by TCRdb to the early 2020s). About the full investigation: TCR sequence clusters from the two donors were largely donor specific. In two donors, T-cell clones that expanded and contracted after mild COVID-19 were followed by sequencing TCRalpha and TCRbeta repertoires longitudinally. The cohort comprised two young, previously healthy adult volunteers, one female and one male. Overall study outcomes, separate from this receptor: Some responding clones were detected in pre-infection memory, suggesting pre-existing cross-reactive memory T cells joined the SARS-CoV-2 response. The study covered only a couple of mild cases, and larger cohorts including severe cases with pre-infection samples were considered necessary. Balanced CD4/CD8 phenotypes were observed for clones contracting from day 15 to 85, whereas a bias towards CD4+ was observed for a second wave of clones expanding from day 15 to 37. Contracting CD4+ clones were found mainly in CM and EM memory subsets, while CD8+ clones were enriched in EMRA. SARS-CoV-2 specificity of the second-wave clones peaking on day 37 was not confirmed.

Concerning this clonotype: Its antigen is currently not known. The input lacks base qualities; no much larger clone sits a single base away.

Sequenced on an Illumina NovaSeq 6000. cDNA libraries for TCRalpha and TCRbeta were prepared by 5'RACE using constant-segment primers, with sample barcodes and unique molecular identifiers added. RNA was extracted from every sample with Trizol reagent. The libraries were amplified in two PCR steps, and the second step added a second sample barcode and Illumina TruSeq adapters. Libraries were sequenced on an Illumina NovaSeq with 2 x 150 bp paired-end reads. In the original analysis: The reads were demultiplexed and collapsed into UMI-guided consensus sequences using migec v1.2.7. Using mixcr v2.1.11, UMI consensuses were aligned to TRA and TRB V and J templates and then assembled into clonotypes. A clonotype was counted as expanded or contracted only when both edgeR and NoisET called the clonotype significant, with the noise models trained on biological replicates. For edgeR calls, the cutoffs were a false discovery rate-adjusted p below 0.01 and a log2 fold-change threshold of 1. As an exploratory analysis of dynamics, max-normalized trajectories of the 1000 most abundant clonotypes were examined by PCA with hierarchical clustering. Each responding clone was given a CD4 or CD8 phenotype based on the CD4+ and CD8+ repertoires, which had been sequenced separately. The public reads were reprocessed in TCRdb via fastp at Q25 and MiXCR, keeping in-frame beta chains. Every CDR3 protein is listed once, alongside the most common genes and DNA of its rows. TCRdb's processing, not the authors' own work, is the source of the V and J calls. The sample table lists 410,000 or so distinct CDR3 sequences, 23% of them with a count of one. The ten largest account for around 12% of the sample.

Ficoll-Paque density gradient centrifugation was used to isolate PBMCs. The TCR was taken from an adult woman who had mild COVID-19 (a few samples of this study predate the infection). The sample titles of this study are shuffled in the database, so cell type and time point are left out; the donor was told from shared clones. The sample was PBMCs or a T cell subset sorted from them (not recorded which).

CDR3 region: CASSVSGGDRGQPQHF. The base sequence is TGTGCCAGCAGTGTTTCGGGGGGGGACAGGGGTCAGCCCCAGCATTTT. The chain joins TRBV12-3 or TRBV12-4 to TRBJ1-5, with 10 central nucleotides matching TRBD1. The CDR3, from cysteine to phenylalanine, totals 16 residues. The read is trimmed to its CDR3 DNA, 48 bases read in frame from base 1. Germline trimming amounts to 5 bases on V and 6 bases on J, with 10 as the count of junction bases outside the gene matches.